This T cell receptor (beta chain) was captured in a study of human T cells and chemical hapten exposure. About the study: Patients additionally received therapeutic doses of diphenylcyclopropenone on the scalp once a week, and this continued throughout the approximately 26-week study.

In the original processing: Counts of TCRs in each sample centred on a median of approximately 96,000 and extended from about 20,000 to 690,000. TCRdb used MiXCR to reprocess the RACE reads, holding one entry per CDR3 protein. None of the V and J calls come from the authors' own analysis; TCRdb made them. Among about 48,000 distinct CDR3 sequences listed, 9.9% were seen once. Time point here: patch test 3, about 24 weeks after DPC sensitization. Treatment given: therapeutic diphenylcyclopropenone sensitization with weekly scalp DPC. Blood draws preceded each patch test application. This clonotype appeared a few times. V was cut by 0 bases and J by 2 bases, with 14 bases left in between. This CDR3 has 16 amino acids. Germline V gives CDR1 LGHNA, CDR2 YNFKEQ.

Specimen: whole blood, collected in connection with sensitization to the hapten diphenylcyclopropenone (DPC). The origin of this receptor is a woman aged 40 to 50 with alopecia areata. Some clones in this sample may be carry-over from other donors' samples. The chain combines TRBV4-2 with TRBJ2-7; tentative D call: TRBD2 (6 bases). This chain's CDR3 is CASSQEVPSEPYEQYF. The CDR3 nucleotides read TGTGCCAGCAGCCAAGAGGTCCCTAGCGAGCCCTACGAGCAGTACTTC.